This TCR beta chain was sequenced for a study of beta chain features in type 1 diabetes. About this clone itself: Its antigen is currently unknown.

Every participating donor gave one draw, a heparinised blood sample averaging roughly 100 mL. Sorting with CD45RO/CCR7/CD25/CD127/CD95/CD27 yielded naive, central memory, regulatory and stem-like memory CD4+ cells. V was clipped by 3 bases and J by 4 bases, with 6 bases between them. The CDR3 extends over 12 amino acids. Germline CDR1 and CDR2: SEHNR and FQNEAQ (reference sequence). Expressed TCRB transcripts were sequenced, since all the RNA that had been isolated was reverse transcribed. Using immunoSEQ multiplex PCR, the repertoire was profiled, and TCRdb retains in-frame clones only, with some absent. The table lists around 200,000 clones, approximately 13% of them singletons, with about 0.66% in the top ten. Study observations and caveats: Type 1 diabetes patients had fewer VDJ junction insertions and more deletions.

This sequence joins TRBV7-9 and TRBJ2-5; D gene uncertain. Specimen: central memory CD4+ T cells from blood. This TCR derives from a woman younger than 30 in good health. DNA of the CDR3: TGTGCCAGCAGCTTTAGCCTAGAGACCCAGTACTTC. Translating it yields CASSFSLETQYF.